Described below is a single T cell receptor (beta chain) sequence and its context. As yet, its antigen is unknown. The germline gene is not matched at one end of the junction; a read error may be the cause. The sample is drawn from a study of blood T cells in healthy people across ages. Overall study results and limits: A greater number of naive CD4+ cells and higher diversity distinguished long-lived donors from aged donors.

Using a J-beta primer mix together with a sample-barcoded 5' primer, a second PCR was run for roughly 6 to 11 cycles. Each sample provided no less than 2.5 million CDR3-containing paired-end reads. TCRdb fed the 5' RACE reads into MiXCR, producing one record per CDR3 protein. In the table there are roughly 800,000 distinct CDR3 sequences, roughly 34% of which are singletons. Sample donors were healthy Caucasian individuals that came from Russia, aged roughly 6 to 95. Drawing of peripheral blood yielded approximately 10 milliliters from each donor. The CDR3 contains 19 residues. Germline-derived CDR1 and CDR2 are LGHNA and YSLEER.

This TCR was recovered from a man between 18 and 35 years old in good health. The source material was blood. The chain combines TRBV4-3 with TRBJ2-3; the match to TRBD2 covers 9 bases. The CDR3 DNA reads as TGCGCCAGCAGCCAAGATCTGTCCAGGGCTAGCGGGGACACAGATACGCGGTATTTT. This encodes CASSQDLSRASGDTDTRYF.